The 26 T cell receptor beta chains given below trace back to one sample, sequenced in a study of vaccination effects on CD4 cells after COVID-19. Clones were sequenced by immunoSEQ multiplex PCR, and TCRdb holds only the in-frame ones, with some missing. The sample records about 38,000 clones, 82% being singletons. The antigens of these receptors remain unknown. ViraFEST assay sequencing came after antigen-specific CD4+ T cells were expanded with viral peptide pools. Cultured cells yielded isolated CD4+ T cells after 10 days. Participants received two doses of either the BNT162b2 or mRNA-1273 vaccine. Sequencing used CD4+ T cells from PBMCs cultured with HCoV-NL63 spike peptides, obtained after COVID-19 vaccination. The receptors come from a human donor who received a COVID-19 vaccine. Some clones in this sample may be carry-over from other donors' samples.

The chain uses TRBV6-5 and TRBJ1-2; 8 bases align to TRBD1. J gave up 7 bases and V 10 bases, and 8 bases lay outside the gene matches. Germline V gene lookup returns CDR1 MNHEY and CDR2 SVGAGI. This CDR3 region has 12 residues. The CDR3 sequence is CANRQGWGGYTF. As DNA, the CDR3 is TGTGCCAACCGACAGGGGTGGGGTGGCTACACCTTC.

The chain links TRBV6-5 to TRBJ1-5; possible D gene TRBD1, 5 bases. The CDR3 is made up of 15 amino acids. Trimming pared 9 bases from V and 0 bases from J, leaving 15 bases between. Germline V CDR1 and CDR2: MNHEY, SVGAGI. This CDR3 is CASITGLNSNQPQHF. The CDR3 DNA sequence: TGTGCCAGTATCACGGGGCTGAATAGCAATCAGCCCCAGCATTTT.

The sample holds one count of this clone. At one end the junction does not follow the germline gene, possibly because of a read error. V is TRBV6-1 and J is TRBJ1-2; D is unresolved. This CDR3 has 13 amino acids. Germline V gene lookup returns CDR1 MNHNS and CDR2 SASEGT. CDR3 nucleotides: TGTGCCAGCAGTGAAAGTGTCGGCCGAAGTAGGTACTTC. It is translated as CASSESVGRSRYF.

The rearrangement links TRBV19 to TRBJ2-7; 12 nucleotides match TRBD2. The CDR3 is made up of 13 amino acids. Germline V gene sequence: CDR1 LNHDA, CDR2 SQIVND (reference sequence). The ends lost 4 bases at V and 9 bases at J; junction bases unmatched: 4. This CDR3 reads CASSTTSGGLQYV. As DNA, the CDR3 is TGTGCCAGTAGTACGACTAGCGGGGGACTGCAGTACGTC.

The rearrangement joins TRBV5-6 to TRBJ1-2, with 7 bases that match TRBD1. CDR1 is SGHDT and CDR2 is YYEEEE in the germline V gene. The CDR3 loop spans 14 amino acids. Trimming cost V 4 bases and J 10 bases; bases outside gene matches: 13. The CDR3 DNA is TGTGCCAGCAGCCCCATGACAGGGACCTTTTCCTACACCTTC. The encoded protein is CASSPMTGTFSYTF.

A single count supports this clone. The genes are TRBV9 and TRBJ1-2, with a possible D match to TRBD1 (5 bases). The CDR3 is 12 residues long. Trimming cost V 4 bases and J 4 bases, with 8 bases left between them. Germline lookup yields CDR1 SGDLS and CDR2 YYNGEE. The DNA of the CDR3 is TGTGCCAGCAGCCCCCAGGGCTATGGCTACACCTTC. Residues: CASSPQGYGYTF.

The chain is built from TRBV7-3 and TRBJ2-1, with a weak D call TRBD2 (6 bases). The germline CDR1 and CDR2 sequences are SGHTA and FQGTGA. This CDR3 spans 15 amino acids. V was shortened by 2 bases and J by 8 bases, with 16 bases between the two germline ends. The CDR3 DNA sequence: TGTGCCAGCAGCTTATTTGCGGGGCGGGTGGATGAGCAGTTCTTC. Its protein product is CASSLFAGRVDEQFF.

The chain carries TRBV5-1 and TRBJ1-1, with TRBD1 as a possible D gene (5 bases). Germline values: CDR1 SGHRS, CDR2 YFSETQ. The CDR3 contains 15 residues. Trimming removed 3 bases at V and 3 bases at J, with 15 bases between. In DNA form, the CDR3 reads TGCGCCAGCAGCTCACCGGCGGGGGAGTACACTGAAGCTTTCTTT. Its protein is CASSSPAGEYTEAFF.

The genes are TRBV7-3 and TRBJ1-3; D might be TRBD1 (6 bases). Germline CDR1 is SGHTA and CDR2 is FQGTGA. V was pared by 1 base and J by 2 bases, with 9 bases between. This CDR3 comprises 15 residues. The CDR3 DNA is TGTGCCAGCAGCTTAAGATGGGGGCCTGGAAACACCATATATTTT. Translated: CASSLRWGPGNTIYF.

This clone appeared a single time. The V and J genes are TRBV7-7 and TRBJ2-3, with D possibly matching TRBD2 (6 bases). Germline V lookup: CDR1 SSHAT, CDR2 FNYEAQ (reference sequence). The germline V and J ends were trimmed by 2 bases and 8 bases, with 17 bases remaining between them. The CDR3 is made up of 15 amino acids. CDR3 sequence: CASSLTSSPDSTQYF. The CDR3 bases are TGTGCCAGCAGCTTAACTAGCAGCCCAGATAGTACGCAGTATTTT.

This clone was found once. The V and J genes are TRBV5-5 and TRBJ1-1; 9 positions agree with TRBD1. The CDR3 is 17 amino acids. V lost 4 bases and J lost 1; bases outside the gene matches: 11. Germline CDR1 reads SGHKS; CDR2 reads YYEKEE (reference sequence). CDR3 protein: CASSRPPGQGGNTEAFF. The CDR3 nucleotides read TGTGCCAGCAGCCGACCGCCGGGACAGGGAGGGAACACTGAAGCTTTCTTT.

This chain links TRBV18 with TRBJ2-3; D tentatively fits TRBD1 or TRBD2 (5 bases each). The germline V gene has CDR1 KGHSH and CDR2 LQKENI. Trimming pared 5 bases from V and 0 bases from J, leaving 18 bases between. This CDR3 spans 17 amino acids. The CDR3 DNA reads as TGTGCCAGCTCATTTACACCTCCAGGGAGAAGCACAGATACGCAGTATTTT. This gives the protein CASSFTPPGRSTDTQYF.

This chain links TRBV6-5 with TRBJ2-3; D gene uncertain. The germline V gene encodes CDR1 MNHEY and CDR2 SVGAGI. The V gene lost 6 bases and the J gene lost 6 bases, with 13 bases spanning the gap. This CDR3 has 13 residues. DNA of the CDR3: TGTGCCAGCAGCACCACTATTCGGGATACGCAGTATTTT. It is translated as CASSTTIRDTQYF.

The V and J genes are TRBV19 and TRBJ1-6; D unclear. Looked up from germline, CDR1 is LNHDA and CDR2 is SQIVND (reference sequence). CDR3 length equals 17 residues. The V gene lost 4 bases and the J gene lost 0 bases, with 13 bases spanning the gap. CDR3 region: CASSREAGSSYNSPLHF. The CDR3 DNA sequence: TGTGCCAGTAGTAGAGAGGCCGGGAGCTCCTATAATTCACCCCTCCACTTT.

This clone was found a few times. This chain joins TRBV30 and TRBJ1-3; the match to TRBD1 covers 12 bases. The V gene end was trimmed by 3 bases and the J gene end by 1 base; junction bases not matched to a gene: 7. Germline CDR1 reads GTSNPN; CDR2 reads SVGIG (reference sequence). The length of the CDR3 is 17 residues. Here the CDR3 reads CAWRKGQGASSGNTIYF. CDR3 sequence (DNA): TGTGCCTGGAGGAAGGGACAGGGGGCATCGTCTGGAAACACCATATATTTT.

CDR3 amino acids: CASSGTTGSHGYTF. In DNA, the CDR3 is TGTGCCAGCAGCGGGACGACAGGGTCTCATGGCTACACCTTC. The V gene is TRBV5-6, the J gene TRBJ1-2; 7 positions agree with TRBD1. V was pared by 4 bases and J by 6 bases, with 9 bases of the junction left unmatched. There are 14 residues in the CDR3. The V gene's germline CDR1 is SGHDT and CDR2 YYEEEE.

V and J are TRBV3-1 (or the pseudogene TRBV3-2) and TRBJ2-7; 15 positions match TRBD2. CDR1 is LGHDT, CDR2 YNNKEL, per germline (reference sequence). V trimming: 4 bases; J trimming: 1 base; junction bases outside the gene matches: 11. The CDR3 totals 19 residues. The CDR3 DNA reads TGTGCCAGCAGCCGGCCCCGGGGACTAGCGGGGGGCCAGTCCTACGAGCAGTACGTC. The encoded protein is CASSRPRGLAGGQSYEQYV.

The J gene is TRBJ1-4, the V gene TRBV3-1 (or the pseudogene TRBV3-2); 9 nucleotides line up with TRBD1. The CDR3 contains 16 residues. J lost 2 bases, V lost 3 bases, and 4 bases had no gene match. Germline CDR1 is LGHDT and CDR2 is YNNKEL (reference sequence). CDR3 in amino acids: CASSHLQGATNEKLFF. Written as DNA, the CDR3 is TGTGCCAGCAGCCATTTACAGGGGGCTACTAATGAAAAACTGTTTTTT.

The chain combines TRBV11-3 with TRBJ2-1; TRBD1 matches 8 bases. The length of the CDR3 is 15 residues. From germline, CDR1 is SGHNT and CDR2 YENEEA. The junction had 3 bases not matched to a gene; V was cut back by 1 base and J by 4 bases. The CDR3 sequence: CASSLGQGSYNEQFF. CDR3 bases: TGTGCCAGCAGCTTAGGACAGGGGTCGTACAATGAGCAGTTCTTC.

The gene calls are TRBV7-6 and TRBJ2-2, with TRBD1 identical over 8 bases. From germline, CDR1 is SGHVS and CDR2 FNYEAQ. CDR3 length equals 14 residues. Losses at the gene ends were 1 base for V and 6 bases for J; bases not matched to a gene: 1. The DNA of the CDR3 is TGTGCCAGCAGCTTAGAACAGGGGGCCGGGGAGCTGTTTTTT. It encodes CASSLEQGAGELFF.

The rearrangement uses TRBV7-2 and TRBJ2-7; possible D gene TRBD1, 8 bases. The CDR3 has 17 residues. Per germline, CDR1 SGHTA and CDR2 FQGNSA. The V end was cut by 0 bases, the J end by 0 bases, with 15 bases between. The CDR3 sequence: CASSLALQGGGSYEQYV. CDR3 nucleotide sequence: TGTGCCAGCAGCTTAGCACTACAGGGGGGGGGCTCCTACGAGCAGTACGTC.

V gene TRBV6-2 or TRBV6-3 combines with J gene TRBJ1-4; TRBD1 is a possible D gene (5 bases). This CDR3 region has 15 residues. Per the germline V gene, CDR1 is MNHEY and CDR2 is SVGEGT. The ends were cut back, 5 bases at V and 0 bases at J, with 10 bases in the middle. CDR3 region: CASSRQIATNEKLFF. DNA for the CDR3: TGTGCCAGCAGTAGACAGATAGCAACTAATGAAAAACTGTTTTTT.

The chain combines TRBV7-8 with TRBJ1-2, with 7 bases matching TRBD1. Looked up from germline, CDR1 is SGHVS and CDR2 is FQNEAQ. V shed 4 bases, J shed 8 bases, and the junction held 7 bases outside the gene matches. CDR3 length: 13 amino acids. The DNA for the CDR3 is TGTGCCAGCAGCTCAAGGGGGCTGGAGGGCTACACCTTC. It specifies CASSSRGLEGYTF. Drawing the rest from reference TRBV7-8 and TRBJ1-2, the complete variable domain is GAGVSQSPRYKVAKRGQDVALRCDPISGHVSLFWYQQALGQGPEFLTYFQNEAQLDKSGLPSDRFFAERPEGSVSTLKIQRTQQEDSAVYLCASSSRGLEGYTFGSGTRLTVV.

The chain recombines TRBV28 with TRBJ1-2; D call uncertain. V was shortened by 6 bases and J by 8 bases, with 13 bases between the two germline ends. Germline V gene sequence: CDR1 MDHEN, CDR2 SYDVKM. The CDR3 runs 12 residues. This CDR3 is CASSRLSWGYTF. The DNA for the CDR3 is TGTGCCAGCAGCCGACTCTCCTGGGGCTACACCTTC.

This clone occurred a few times. This sequence joins TRBV19 and TRBJ1-2; no firm D call. The V end lost 5 bases, the J end lost 7 bases, and 20 bases lay between the germline ends. CDR1 and CDR2 from the germline V gene are LNHDA and SQIVND (reference sequence). The CDR3 length is 15 residues. The CDR3 reads CASSASSGRRGGYTF. CDR3 DNA: TGTGCCAGTAGTGCATCCTCGGGCCGTCGCGGTGGCTACACCTTC.

The genes are TRBV6-6 and TRBJ1-4; possible D gene TRBD1, 6 bases. The V and J ends lost 11 bases and 1 base respectively, with 11 bases between them. The CDR3 runs to 13 residues. Germline-derived CDR1 and CDR2 are MNHNY and SVGAGI (reference sequence). This chain's CDR3 is CAGRQETNEKLFF. CDR3 DNA: TGTGCCGGTCGACAGGAAACTAATGAAAAACTGTTTTTT.